The subject of this entry is one TCR beta chain. TCRdb redid the calling of the RT-PCR reads with MiXCR, one entry per CDR3 protein. The sample lists fewer than 200,000 distinct CDR3 sequences, about 30% occurring once. This entry comes from a study of patients and donors after allogeneic stem cell transplantation. The sequence came from a human donor who was either an allogeneic HSCT recipient or a stem cell or donor lymphocyte infusion donor (not recorded which). It is not recorded whose cells these are; they may come from a transplant donor. Material: blood, either unsorted or a sorted T cell fraction (not recorded which).

CDR3 DNA sequence: TGTGCCAGCAGTTACTCGAACAGGATGAATCAGCCCCAGCATTTT. It specifies CASSYSNRMNQPQHF. V gene TRBV6-5 combines with J gene TRBJ1-5, with a tentative D call TRBD1 (5 bases). This CDR3 is built from 15 residues. Trimming removed 0 bases from V and 4 bases from J, with 10 bases in between. Germline values: CDR1 MNHEY, CDR2 SVGAGI.